These 20 T cell receptor beta chains were all obtained from the same sample, sequenced in a study of blood T cell dynamics during melanoma immunotherapy. Clones were sequenced by immunoSEQ multiplex PCR, and TCRdb holds only the in-frame ones, with some missing. The sample yields 2,000 or so clones, around three quarters seen once. General study results and limits: Among sorted CD8+ subsets, immune-effector cells had the highest clonality and cell-free DNA similarity.

The antigens of these receptors remain unknown. Stated time point: week 3, after first cycle of checkpoint inhibitor. TIE cells were CD3+ CD4- CD8+ CD45RA- CD45RO-high CD27- CCR7- memory T cells. The material was CD8+ T cells from blood, obtained from a patient treated with checkpoint blockade. These receptors all stem from a human donor with melanoma.

The chain is built from TRBV7-2 and TRBJ2-7; D uncertain. Trimming pared 1 base from V and 5 bases from J, leaving 6 bases between. Germline assignment: CDR1 SGHTA and CDR2 FQGNSA. CDR3 length: 12 amino acids. This CDR3 is CASSLDFDEQYF. The CDR3 DNA reads TGTGCCAGCAGCTTAGATTTTGACGAGCAGTACTTC.

This clone turned up a few times. V is TRBV19 and J is TRBJ2-1; D gene ambiguous. The CDR3 consists of 12 residues. Per the germline V gene, CDR1 is LNHDA and CDR2 is SQIVND (reference sequence). V was trimmed by 4 bases and J by 7 bases, leaving 8 bases between them. For the CDR3, the DNA is TGTGCCAGTAGTAACTATGGGAATGAGCAGTTCTTC. It is translated as CASSNYGNEQFF.

This clone was counted only a few times. The chain uses TRBV28 and TRBJ1-5; D call uncertain. CDR1 is MDHEN, CDR2 SYDVKM, per germline. The CDR3 runs to 14 residues. Trimming took off 5 bases at V and 0 bases at J, with 8 bases between the two ends. The CDR3 here is CASSIDNSNQPQHF. The CDR3 DNA reads as TGTGCCAGCAGTATTGATAATAGCAATCAGCCCCAGCATTTT.

The chain recombines TRBV9 with TRBJ2-1; TRBD1 aligns across 9 bases. CDR1 is SGDLS, CDR2 YYNGEE, per germline. CDR3 length: 14 amino acids. J was trimmed by 7 bases and V by 4 bases; bases with no gene match: 6. This chain's CDR3 is CASSPRDRENEQFF. The CDR3 DNA follows: TGTGCCAGCAGCCCCCGGGACAGGGAAAATGAGCAGTTCTTC.

This clone was recorded only once. The J gene is TRBJ2-7, the V gene TRBV28; D possibly matches TRBD1 or TRBD2 (5 bases each). CDR1 is MDHEN, CDR2 SYDVKM, per germline. The ends were cut back, 3 bases at V and 0 bases at J, with 12 bases in the middle. The CDR3 covers 15 residues. The CDR3 reads CASSFVGTGSYEQYF. DNA of the CDR3: TGTGCCAGCAGTTTCGTCGGGACGGGCTCCTACGAGCAGTACTTC.

This clone was counted a single time. CDR3 in DNA: TGTGCCAGCAGACCCACCCGCTCCTACGAGCAGTACTTC. Translation gives CASRPTRSYEQYF. The J gene is TRBJ2-7, the V gene TRBV6-9; D call uncertain. The CDR3 totals 13 residues. The germline gives CDR1 MNHGY, CDR2 SVAAGI. The ends were cut back, 6 bases at V and 0 bases at J, with 9 bases in the middle.

The chain is built from TRBV28 and TRBJ2-7; the D gene is possibly TRBD1 (6 bases). The CDR3 extends over 15 amino acids. The V and J ends lost 2 bases and 1 base respectively, with 12 bases between them. CDR1 is MDHEN, CDR2 SYDVKM, per germline. The chain's CDR3 is CASSLGYGTSYEQYF. CDR3 in DNA: TGTGCCAGCAGTTTAGGTTACGGGACATCCTACGAGCAGTACTTC. The full variable domain, rest sourced from reference TRBV28 and TRBJ2-7, is DVKVTQSSRYLVKRTGEKVFLECVQDMDHENMFWYRQDPGLGLRLIYFSYDVKMKEKGDIPEGYSVSREKKERFSLILESASTNQTSMYLCASSLGYGTSYEQYFGPGTRLTVT.

This clone was recorded a few times. V gene TRBV4-1 combines with J gene TRBJ2-5, with TRBD2 as a possible D gene (6 bases). The CDR3 length is 14 residues. Germline lookup yields CDR1 MGHRA and CDR2 YSYEKL. V was clipped by 1 base and J by 4 bases, with 10 bases between them. CDR3 nucleotide sequence: TGCGCCAGCAGCCAAGTTGGGGGGAGAGAGACCCAGTACTTC. Protein product: CASSQVGGRETQYF.

This clone was recorded a few times. The genes are TRBV6-4 and TRBJ2-1, with D perhaps matching TRBD1 (5 bases). V dropped 0 bases and J dropped 8 bases, with 14 bases sitting between them. Germline V gene sequence: CDR1 MRHNA, CDR2 SNTAGT. This CDR3 contains 15 residues. CDR3 coding DNA: TGTGCCAGCAGTGACTCGACTCAGGGATCAGATGAGCAGTTCTTC. Translating it yields CASSDSTQGSDEQFF.

The chain recombines TRBV12-5 with TRBJ1-4; weak D call: TRBD1 (6 bases). The germline V gene has CDR1 LGHNT and CDR2 FRNRAP. The V gene lost 3 bases and the J gene lost 6 bases, with 14 bases spanning the gap. The CDR3 contains 15 residues. In nucleotides, the CDR3 is TGTGCTAGTGGTTTTACCGGGACATTCCATGAAAAACTGTTTTTT. Translating it yields CASGFTGTFHEKLFF.

This chain links TRBV10-3 with TRBJ1-1; 7 bases align to TRBD1. Germline CDR1 reads ENHRY; CDR2 reads SYGVKD. The CDR3 is 16 amino acids. The V and J ends lost 4 bases and 0 bases, in that order; junction bases with no gene match: 8. The CDR3 loop reads CAISVQGDTMNTEAFF. Here the CDR3 DNA reads TGTGCCATCAGTGTTCAGGGGGATACTATGAACACTGAAGCTTTCTTT.

The chain recombines TRBV19 with TRBJ2-5; tentatively, D is TRBD2 (5 bases). The length of the CDR3 is 15 residues. Germline V gene lookup returns CDR1 LNHDA and CDR2 SQIVND (reference sequence). V lost 5 bases and J lost 0, with 13 bases in between. The CDR3 reads CASSEFRGYQETQYF. CDR3 sequence (DNA): TGTGCCAGTAGTGAATTCCGGGGATACCAAGAGACCCAGTACTTC. Combining the CDR3 with reference TRBV19 and TRBJ2-5 gives the whole variable domain DGGITQSPKYLFRKEGQNVTLSCEQNLNHDAMYWYRQDPGQGLRLIYYSQIVNDFQKGDIAEGYSVSREKKESFPLTVTSAQKNPTAFYLCASSEFRGYQETQYFGPGTRLLVL.

This chain connects TRBV4-1 to TRBJ2-5; D is undetermined. This CDR3 is 14 amino acids long. CDR1 is MGHRA, CDR2 YSYEKL, per germline. Trimming left V 4 bases short and J 1 base short, with 10 bases between. The CDR3 region is CASSPGRLQETQYF. DNA of the CDR3: TGCGCCAGCAGCCCCGGACGTCTCCAAGAGACCCAGTACTTC.

V and J are TRBV11-2 and TRBJ2-2; D gene unclear. Germline V gene sequence: CDR1 SGHAT, CDR2 FQNNGV. The CDR3 length is 14 residues. V lost 3 bases to trimming and J lost 1 base, with 6 bases between them. CDR3 coding DNA: TGTGCCAGCAGCTTGTACCAGAACACCGGGGAGCTGTTTTTT. It is translated as CASSLYQNTGELFF.

The V call is TRBV5-4, the J call TRBJ1-1, with a tentative D call TRBD1 (6 bases). V was cut by 3 bases and J by 4 bases, with 16 bases left in between. Germline V gives CDR1 SGHNT, CDR2 YYREEE (reference sequence). This CDR3 comprises 15 residues. CDR3 in DNA: TGTGCCAGCAGCTACTCGGACAGCTTGGTCACTGAAGCTTTCTTT. This gives the protein CASSYSDSLVTEAFF.

This chain links TRBV21-1 with TRBJ2-7; the table's D call, TRBD2, has no DNA check behind it. TRBV21-1 is flagged as a pseudogene. The length of the CDR3 is 15 residues. CDR3 in amino acids: CASSKGLAASYEQYF. The CDR3 DNA is TGTGCCAGCAGCAAAGGGCTAGCGGCGTCCTACGAGCAGTACTTC.

V is TRBV6-6 and J is TRBJ2-5; tentative D call: TRBD2 (5 bases). Germline V gene sequence: CDR1 MNHNY, CDR2 SVGAGI (reference sequence). This CDR3 spans 13 amino acids. V gave up 5 bases and J gave up 5 bases, with 12 bases separating them. CDR3 residues: CASSPSRRETQYF. The CDR3 coding sequence is TGTGCCAGCAGTCCCTCGAGGAGGGAGACCCAGTACTTC.

The CDR3 coding sequence is TGCGCCAGCAGCCTGGGGGTAGACACAGATACGCAGTATTTT. Amino acids: CASSLGVDTDTQYF. This chain uses TRBV4-3 with TRBJ2-3; D is perhaps TRBD1 or TRBD2 (5 bases each). Trimming cost V 4 bases and J 2 bases, with 10 bases left between them. Germline loops: CDR1 LGHNA, CDR2 YSLEER. The CDR3 loop spans 14 amino acids.

DNA for the CDR3: TGTGCCAGTAGTTCCAGGGGGGATCAGCCCCAGCATTTT. Protein product: CASSSRGDQPQHF. The chain has TRBV19 and TRBJ1-5, with TRBD1 matching over 7 bases. Germline V lookup: CDR1 LNHDA, CDR2 SQIVND (reference sequence). V shed 5 bases, J shed 5 bases, and the junction held 3 bases outside the gene matches. There are 13 residues in the CDR3.

The chain carries TRBV9 and TRBJ2-1; 10 bases agree with TRBD1. Germline CDR1 and CDR2: SGDLS and YYNGEE. This CDR3 region has 15 residues. V lost 4 bases and J lost 4; bases outside the gene matches: 5. The CDR3 DNA reads as TGTGCCAGCAGCTTAGAGGGACAGGGGTACAATGAGCAGTTCTTC. Its protein product is CASSLEGQGYNEQFF.